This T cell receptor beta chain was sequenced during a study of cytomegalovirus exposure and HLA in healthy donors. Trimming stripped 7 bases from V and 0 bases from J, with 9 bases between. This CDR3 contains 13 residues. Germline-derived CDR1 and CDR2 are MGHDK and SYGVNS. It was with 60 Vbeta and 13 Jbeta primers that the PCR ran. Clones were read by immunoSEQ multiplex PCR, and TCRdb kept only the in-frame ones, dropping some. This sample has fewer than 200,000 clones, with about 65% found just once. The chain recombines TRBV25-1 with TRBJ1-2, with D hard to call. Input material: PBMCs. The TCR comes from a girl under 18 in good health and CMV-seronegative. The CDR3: CASNSDTNYGYTF. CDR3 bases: TGTGCCAGCAACAGTGATACTAACTATGGCTACACCTTC.